A single sample gave rise to the 21 T cell receptor beta chains below, sequenced in a study of T cell repertoires in cytomegalovirus infection. TCRdb reanalysed the reads using MiXCR and keeps one entry per CDR3 protein. Of about 320,000 distinct CDR3 sequences listed, 9.5% are singletons. Sequencing was performed on PBMCs. These receptor sequences come from a human donor in good health (CMV status not recorded). Some clones in this sample may be carry-over from other donors' samples.

At least ten counts were recorded for this clonotype. The CDR3 nucleotides read TGCGCCAGCAGCCAGGGGCTGGGAAGGCAGGAGACCCAGTACTTC. This gives the protein CASSQGLGRQETQYF. The chain links TRBV4-3 to TRBJ2-5; D is perhaps TRBD1 (5 bases). Germline-derived CDR1 and CDR2 are LGHNA and YSLEER. The CDR3 contains 15 residues. Deletions cut 3 bases from V and 5 bases from J, with 16 bases between.

At least ten counts were recorded for this clonotype. The chain is built from TRBV6-1 and TRBJ1-5; perhaps TRBD1 as D (5 bases). Trimming left V 5 bases short and J 5 bases short, with 10 bases between. The CDR3 totals 13 residues. CDR1 MNHNS and CDR2 SASEGT come from the germline V gene. CDR3 protein: CASSRTFDQPQHF. Written as DNA, the CDR3 is TGTGCCAGCAGTCGGACATTCGATCAGCCCCAGCATTTT.

Note on this clonotype: This clone may be a read error of a much larger clone one base away. The chain employs TRBV7-2 and TRBJ2-7; either TRBD1 or TRBD2 may fit D (6 bases each). This CDR3 has 15 amino acids. Germline CDR1 reads SGHTA; CDR2 reads FQGNSA. Here the CDR3 reads CVSSLGTGGRYEQYF. The CDR3, as DNA: TGTGTCAGCAGCTTAGGAACTGGGGGGCGATACGAGCAGTACTTC.

This clonotype appeared a few times. The V gene is TRBV19, the J gene TRBJ2-5, with D perhaps being TRBD1 or TRBD2 (6 bases each). Per the germline V gene, CDR1 is LNHDA and CDR2 is SQIVND (reference sequence). Trimming removed 7 bases from V and 0 bases from J, with 21 bases in between. The CDR3 covers 17 residues. CDR3: CASNLRGEERNQETQYF. Written as DNA, the CDR3 is TGTGCCAGTAACCTGAGGGGGGAGGAAAGAAACCAAGAGACCCAGTACTTC. Variable domain in full (rest from reference TRBV19 and TRBJ2-5): DGGITQSPKYLFRKEGQNVTLSCEQNLNHDAMYWYRQDPGQGLRLIYYSQIVNDFQKGDIAEGYSVSREKKESFPLTVTSAQKNPTAFYLCASNLRGEERNQETQYFGPGTRLLVL.

The chain combines TRBV2 with TRBJ1-5; TRBD1 is a possible D gene (5 bases). Germline V gives CDR1 SNHLY, CDR2 FYNNEI. CDR3 length equals 14 residues. Trimming stripped 8 bases from V and 8 bases from J, with 19 bases between. The CDR3 loop reads CASRRTDGGEPQHF. In DNA, the CDR3 is TGTGCCAGCCGACGTACAGACGGAGGGGAGCCCCAGCATTTT. Together with reference TRBV2 and TRBJ1-5, the CDR3 gives the full variable domain: EPEVTQTPSHQVTQMGQEVILRCVPISNHLYFYWYRQILGQKVEFLVSFYNNEISEKSEIFDDQFSVERPDGSNFTLKIRSTKLEDSAMYFCASRRTDGGEPQHFGDGTRLSIL.

This clonotype was found many times. The chain is built from TRBV7-9 and TRBJ2-3, with 8 bases aligning to TRBD1. This CDR3 has 15 amino acids. In germline, CDR1 is SEHNR, CDR2 FQNEAQ (reference sequence). V trimming: 7 bases; J trimming: 3 bases; junction bases outside the gene matches: 9. The CDR3 reads CASNFLGQGTDTQYF. The CDR3 DNA is TGTGCCAGCAATTTCCTAGGACAGGGTACAGATACGCAGTATTTT.

The DNA of the CDR3 is TGTGCCAGCAGCCACCCGACAGACTCCTACGAGCAGTACTTC. Translated: CASSHPTDSYEQYF. The J gene is TRBJ2-7, the V gene TRBV6-2 or TRBV6-3, with a possible D match to TRBD1 (5 bases). Trimming shortened V by 6 bases and J by 0 bases, and 12 bases separated the two germline ends. From germline, CDR1 is MNHEY and CDR2 SVGEGT. The CDR3 contains 14 residues.

J is TRBJ2-1 and V is TRBV19; D is perhaps TRBD1 or TRBD2 (6 bases each). CDR3 length: 15 amino acids. The V gene's germline CDR1 is LNHDA and CDR2 SQIVND (reference sequence). Trimming stripped 5 bases from V and 1 base from J, with 12 bases between. CDR3 in DNA: TGTGCCAGTAGTGAGAGGGGGAGGTCCTACAATGAGCAGTTCTTC. It translates to CASSERGRSYNEQFF. The variable domain in full, completed from reference TRBV19 and TRBJ2-1, reads DGGITQSPKYLFRKEGQNVTLSCEQNLNHDAMYWYRQDPGQGLRLIYYSQIVNDFQKGDIAEGYSVSREKKESFPLTVTSAQKNPTAFYLCASSERGRSYNEQFFGPGTRLTVL.

The rearrangement links TRBV20-1 to TRBJ1-1; 7 positions match TRBD1. V was pared by 5 bases and J by 2 bases, with 5 bases of the junction left unmatched. Germline V gene lookup returns CDR1 DFQATT and CDR2 SNEGSKA (reference sequence). This CDR3 has 13 amino acids. The CDR3: CSACRGVNTEAFF. The CDR3, as DNA: TGCAGTGCTTGCAGGGGGGTAAACACTGAAGCTTTCTTT.

A few counts support this clonotype. The gene calls are TRBV28 and TRBJ2-5; D perhaps matches TRBD1 (7 bases). Trimming pared 1 base from V and 1 base from J, leaving 13 bases between. Germline CDR1 is MDHEN and CDR2 is SYDVKM. CDR3 length equals 16 residues. CDR3 amino acids: CASSLYGGTAQETQYF. CDR3 nucleotides: TGTGCCAGCAGTTTATATGGCGGGACAGCCCAAGAGACCCAGTACTTC.

This clonotype was observed at least ten times. The chain employs TRBV19 and TRBJ2-1, with D tentatively TRBD1 (6 bases). In germline, CDR1 is LNHDA, CDR2 SQIVND (reference sequence). The germline V and J ends were trimmed by 5 bases and 10 bases, with 24 bases remaining between them. The CDR3 contains 16 residues. Here the CDR3 DNA reads TGTGCCAGTAGTCCATATTCCGGGACACCGTATGCCGAGCAGTTCTTC. It is translated as CASSPYSGTPYAEQFF.

This clonotype turned up a few times. The chain is built from TRBV29-1 and TRBJ2-5; no clear D. Trimming removed 8 bases from V and 7 bases from J, with 14 bases in between. The CDR3 extends over 11 amino acids. Germline V gives CDR1 SQVTM, CDR2 ANQGSEA. CDR3 in DNA: TGCAGCTTGTCGTCGGTCGGGACCCAGTACTTC. Translating it yields CSLSSVGTQYF.

This clonotype has at least ten counts. The chain is built from TRBV7-3 and TRBJ2-1; no firm D call. Trimming left V 5 bases short and J 7 bases short, with 12 bases between. The CDR3 extends over 13 amino acids. Germline values: CDR1 SGHTA, CDR2 FQGTGA. In nucleotides, the CDR3 is TGTGCCAGCAGCCACCCTAGTGGAAATGAGCAGTTCTTC. This translates into CASSHPSGNEQFF.

The chain employs TRBV20-1 and TRBJ2-3; 9 bases are a match to TRBD2. The CDR3 length is 16 residues. Looked up from germline, CDR1 is DFQATT and CDR2 is SNEGSKA (reference sequence). V gave up 5 bases and J gave up 4 bases; unmatched junction bases: 13. The CDR3 DNA reads as TGCAGTGCTCATCGCGGAGCGGGAGGTGGGGCAGATACGCAGTATTTT. This codes for CSAHRGAGGGADTQYF.

This clonotype occurred many times. V gene TRBV7-9 combines with J gene TRBJ2-1, with 11 bases identical to TRBD1. Per germline, CDR1 SEHNR and CDR2 FQNEAQ (reference sequence). The J segment lost 8 bases and the V segment lost 1 base, leaving 7 bases of the junction unmatched. The CDR3 is 16 amino acids. CDR3 nucleotides: TGTGCCAGCAGCTTAGGGACAGGGGGCTATAGGGATGAGCAGTTCTTC. This gives the protein CASSLGTGGYRDEQFF.

In this sample, this clonotype turned up a few times. The CDR3 sequence is CSARRTDTEAFF. CDR3 DNA sequence: TGCAGTGCTAGGAGGACAGACACTGAAGCTTTCTTT. The chain couples TRBV20-1 to TRBJ1-1, with a possible D match to TRBD1 (6 bases). Trimming shortened V by 3 bases and J by 3 bases, and 8 bases separated the two germline ends. In germline, CDR1 is DFQATT, CDR2 SNEGSKA (reference sequence). This CDR3 spans 12 amino acids.

This chain links TRBV14 with TRBJ2-7; a possible D gene is TRBD1 (6 bases). Trimming took 3 bases from V and 6 from J, leaving 12 bases between them. Per germline, CDR1 SGHDN and CDR2 FVKESK. CDR3 length: 13 amino acids. The DNA for the CDR3 is TGTGCCAGCAGCCATTACACAGGGTTCGAGCAGTACTTC. It encodes CASSHYTGFEQYF.

This clonotype has just a few counts. CDR3 nucleotide sequence: TGTGCCAGCTTGACCAGAATACAAGAGACCCAGTACTTC. Protein sequence: CASLTRIQETQYF. The chain joins TRBV11-2 to TRBJ2-5, with unresolved D. This CDR3 has 13 amino acids. CDR1 and CDR2 (germline): SGHAT, FQNNGV. Trimming shortened V by 8 bases and J by 2 bases, and 12 bases separated the two germline ends.

The J gene is TRBJ2-4, the V gene TRBV3-1, with D perhaps TRBD2 (5 bases). CDR3 length: 18 amino acids. With 0 bases removed from V and 5 bases from J, the gap between germline ends came to 20 bases. CDR1 and CDR2 (germline): LGHDT, YNNKEL (reference sequence). CDR3 in amino acids: CASSQDPRRPRRENIQYF. The CDR3 nucleotides read TGTGCCAGCAGCCAAGATCCGCGGAGACCTCGGCGGGAAAACATTCAGTACTTC.

The chain recombines TRBV24-1 with TRBJ2-1; D is ambiguous. The CDR3 contains 12 residues. Trimming took 8 bases from V and 9 from J, leaving 13 bases between them. Germline values: CDR1 KGHDR, CDR2 SFDVKD. The CDR3 sequence: CATKGPAGEQFF. The CDR3 nucleotides are TGTGCCACCAAAGGACCGGCCGGTGAGCAGTTCTTC.

This clonotype was observed many times. The chain is built from TRBV6-2 or TRBV6-3 and TRBJ2-3, with 7 nucleotides matching TRBD1. This CDR3 has 14 residues. Trimming cost V 6 bases and J 2 bases; bases outside gene matches: 5. Germline CDR1 is MNHEY and CDR2 is SVGEGT. The CDR3 here is CASSRQGNTDTQYF. Here the CDR3 DNA reads TGTGCCAGCAGCCGACAGGGCAACACAGATACGCAGTATTTT.